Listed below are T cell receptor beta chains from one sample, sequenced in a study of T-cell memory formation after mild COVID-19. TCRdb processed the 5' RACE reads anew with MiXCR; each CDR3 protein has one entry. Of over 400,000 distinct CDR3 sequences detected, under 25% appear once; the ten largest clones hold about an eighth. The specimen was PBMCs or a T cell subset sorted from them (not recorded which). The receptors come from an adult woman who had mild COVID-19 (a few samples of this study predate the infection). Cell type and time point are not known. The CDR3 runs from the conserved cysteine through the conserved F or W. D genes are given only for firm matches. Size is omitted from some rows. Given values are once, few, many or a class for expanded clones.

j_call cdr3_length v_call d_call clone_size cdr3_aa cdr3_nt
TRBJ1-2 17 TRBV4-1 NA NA CASSRPSGTQKGYGYTF TGCGCCAGCAGCCGACCCTCTGGGACACAAAAGGGCTATGGCTACACCTTC
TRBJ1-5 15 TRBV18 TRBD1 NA CASSPRGQGDQPQHF TGTGCCAGCTCACCAAGAGGACAGGGGGATCAGCCCCAGCATTTT
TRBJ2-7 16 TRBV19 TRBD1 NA CATMGWSGQRAYEQYF TGTGCCACTATGGGGTGGTCGGGACAGAGAGCCTACGAGCAGTACTTC
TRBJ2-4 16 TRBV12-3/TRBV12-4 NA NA CASSFRILEPTNIQYF TGTGCCAGCAGTTTTCGTATATTGGAACCAACGAACATTCAGTACTTC
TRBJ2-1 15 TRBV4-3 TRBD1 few CASSHRQGLLNEQFF TGCGCCAGCAGCCATCGACAGGGGCTTCTAAATGAGCAGTTCTTC
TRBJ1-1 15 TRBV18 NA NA CASSPLRGGDTEAFF TGTGCCAGCTCACCACTCCGTGGAGGGGACACTGAAGCTTTCTTT
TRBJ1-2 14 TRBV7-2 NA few CASSPGDTRHGYTF TGTGCCAGCAGCCCAGGGGACACTCGGCATGGCTACACCTTC
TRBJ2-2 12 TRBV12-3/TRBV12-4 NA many CATRMGVGELFF TGTGCCACCCGTATGGGGGTCGGGGAGCTGTTTTTT
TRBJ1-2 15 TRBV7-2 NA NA CASSSTQGGIRGYTF TGTGCCAGCAGCTCGACCCAAGGGGGTATACGTGGCTACACCTTC
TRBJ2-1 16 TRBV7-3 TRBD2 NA CASSGRGTSGSNEQFF TGTGCCAGCAGCGGGAGGGGGACTAGCGGAAGCAATGAGCAGTTCTTC
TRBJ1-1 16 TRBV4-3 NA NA CASSEEIGRFNTEAFF TGCGCCAGCAGCGAGGAGATAGGGAGGTTCAACACTGAAGCTTTCTTT
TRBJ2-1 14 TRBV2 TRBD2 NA CASSDGGGNNEQFF TGTGCCAGCAGTGATGGCGGGGGGAACAATGAGCAGTTCTTC
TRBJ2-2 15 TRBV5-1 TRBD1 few CASSFDRANTGELFF TGCGCCAGCAGTTTTGACAGGGCGAACACCGGGGAGCTGTTTTTT
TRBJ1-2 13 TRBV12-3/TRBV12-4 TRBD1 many CASSLGTGGGYTF TGTGCCAGCAGTCTCGGGACAGGCGGTGGCTACACCTTC
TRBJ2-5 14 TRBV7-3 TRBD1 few CASSLGTGGETQYF TGTGCCAGCAGCCTCGGGACAGGGGGAGAGACCCAGTACTTC
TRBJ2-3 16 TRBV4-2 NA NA CASSQGAAISTDTQYF TGTGCCAGCAGCCAAGGGGCGGCAATTAGCACAGATACGCAGTATTTT
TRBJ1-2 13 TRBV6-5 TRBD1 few CASRPGTGRGYTF TGTGCCAGCAGGCCCGGGACAGGGCGAGGCTACACCTTC
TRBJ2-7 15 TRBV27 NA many CASSLSPDPDHEQYF TGTGCCAGCAGTTTATCACCAGACCCCGACCACGAGCAGTACTTC
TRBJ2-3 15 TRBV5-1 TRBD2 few CASSLGSGSTDTQYF TGTGCCAGCAGCTTAGGAAGCGGGAGTACAGATACGCAGTATTTT
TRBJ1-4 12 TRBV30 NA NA CAWSLAEEKLFF TGTGCCTGGAGTTTAGCCGAAGAAAAACTGTTTTTT
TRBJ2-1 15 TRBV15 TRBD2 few CATSRGLAGYNEQFF TGTGCCACCAGCAGAGGACTAGCGGGCTACAATGAGCAGTTCTTC
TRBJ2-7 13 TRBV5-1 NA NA CASSRFTTYEQYF TGCGCCAGCAGCCGCTTTACAACCTACGAGCAGTACTTC
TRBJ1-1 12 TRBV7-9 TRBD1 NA CASSSWDSEAFF TGTGCCAGCAGCTCATGGGACAGTGAAGCTTTCTTT
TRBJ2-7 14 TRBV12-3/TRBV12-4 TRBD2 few CASSLLAGPYEQYF TGTGCCAGCAGTTTATTAGCGGGTCCCTACGAGCAGTACTTC
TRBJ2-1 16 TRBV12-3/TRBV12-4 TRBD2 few CASSTPSGSSYNEQFF TGTGCCAGCAGTACCCCTAGCGGGAGCTCCTACAATGAGCAGTTCTTC
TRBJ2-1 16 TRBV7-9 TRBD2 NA CASSVPSGRSGNEQFF TGTGCCAGCTCCGTCCCTAGCGGGAGGTCGGGGAATGAGCAGTTCTTC
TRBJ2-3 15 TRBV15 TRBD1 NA CATSPRQGSTDTQYF TGTGCCACCAGCCCCCGACAGGGTAGCACAGATACGCAGTATTTT
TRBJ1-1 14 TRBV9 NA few CASSVGQGSTEAFF TGTGCCAGCAGCGTAGGGCAGGGGAGCACTGAAGCTTTCTTT
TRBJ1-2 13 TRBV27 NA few CASTGVGGYGYTF TGTGCCAGCACTGGGGTTGGGGGCTATGGCTACACCTTC
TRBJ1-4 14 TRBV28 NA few CASSLSALGEKLFF TGTGCCAGCAGTTTGTCCGCCTTAGGCGAAAAACTGTTTTTT
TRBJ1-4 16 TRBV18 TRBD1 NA CASSPLDRGTNEKLFF TGTGCCAGCTCACCCTTAGACAGGGGCACTAATGAAAAACTGTTTTTT
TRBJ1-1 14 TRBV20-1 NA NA CSARGTLLNTEAFF TGCAGTGCTAGGGGGACCCTTTTGAACACTGAAGCTTTCTTT
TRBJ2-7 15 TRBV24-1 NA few CATSDGGGYLGEQYF TGTGCCACCAGTGATGGAGGGGGCTATCTAGGGGAGCAGTACTTC
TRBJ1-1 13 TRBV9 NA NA CASSIQVNTEAFF TGTGCCAGCAGCATCCAGGTTAACACTGAAGCTTTCTTT
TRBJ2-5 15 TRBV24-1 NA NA CATSDSTEYQETQYF TGTGCCACCAGTGATTCCACAGAGTACCAAGAGACCCAGTACTTC
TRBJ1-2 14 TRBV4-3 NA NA CASSQDTGVFGYTF TGCGCCAGCAGCCAAGATACGGGGGTGTTCGGCTACACCTTC
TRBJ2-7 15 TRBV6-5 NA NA CASTKDSARGREQYF TGTGCCAGCACCAAAGACAGTGCCCGAGGGAGGGAGCAGTACTTC
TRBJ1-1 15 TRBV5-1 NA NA CASSLEMGLGTEAFF TGCGCCAGCAGCTTGGAGATGGGGCTAGGAACTGAAGCTTTCTTT
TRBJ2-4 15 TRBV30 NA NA CAWSVKVGLKNIQYF TGTGCCTGGAGTGTAAAAGTGGGGCTCAAAAACATTCAGTACTTC
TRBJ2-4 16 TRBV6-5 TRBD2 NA CASSYLAGVAKNIQYF TGTGCCAGCAGTTACCTAGCGGGAGTTGCCAAAAACATTCAGTACTTC